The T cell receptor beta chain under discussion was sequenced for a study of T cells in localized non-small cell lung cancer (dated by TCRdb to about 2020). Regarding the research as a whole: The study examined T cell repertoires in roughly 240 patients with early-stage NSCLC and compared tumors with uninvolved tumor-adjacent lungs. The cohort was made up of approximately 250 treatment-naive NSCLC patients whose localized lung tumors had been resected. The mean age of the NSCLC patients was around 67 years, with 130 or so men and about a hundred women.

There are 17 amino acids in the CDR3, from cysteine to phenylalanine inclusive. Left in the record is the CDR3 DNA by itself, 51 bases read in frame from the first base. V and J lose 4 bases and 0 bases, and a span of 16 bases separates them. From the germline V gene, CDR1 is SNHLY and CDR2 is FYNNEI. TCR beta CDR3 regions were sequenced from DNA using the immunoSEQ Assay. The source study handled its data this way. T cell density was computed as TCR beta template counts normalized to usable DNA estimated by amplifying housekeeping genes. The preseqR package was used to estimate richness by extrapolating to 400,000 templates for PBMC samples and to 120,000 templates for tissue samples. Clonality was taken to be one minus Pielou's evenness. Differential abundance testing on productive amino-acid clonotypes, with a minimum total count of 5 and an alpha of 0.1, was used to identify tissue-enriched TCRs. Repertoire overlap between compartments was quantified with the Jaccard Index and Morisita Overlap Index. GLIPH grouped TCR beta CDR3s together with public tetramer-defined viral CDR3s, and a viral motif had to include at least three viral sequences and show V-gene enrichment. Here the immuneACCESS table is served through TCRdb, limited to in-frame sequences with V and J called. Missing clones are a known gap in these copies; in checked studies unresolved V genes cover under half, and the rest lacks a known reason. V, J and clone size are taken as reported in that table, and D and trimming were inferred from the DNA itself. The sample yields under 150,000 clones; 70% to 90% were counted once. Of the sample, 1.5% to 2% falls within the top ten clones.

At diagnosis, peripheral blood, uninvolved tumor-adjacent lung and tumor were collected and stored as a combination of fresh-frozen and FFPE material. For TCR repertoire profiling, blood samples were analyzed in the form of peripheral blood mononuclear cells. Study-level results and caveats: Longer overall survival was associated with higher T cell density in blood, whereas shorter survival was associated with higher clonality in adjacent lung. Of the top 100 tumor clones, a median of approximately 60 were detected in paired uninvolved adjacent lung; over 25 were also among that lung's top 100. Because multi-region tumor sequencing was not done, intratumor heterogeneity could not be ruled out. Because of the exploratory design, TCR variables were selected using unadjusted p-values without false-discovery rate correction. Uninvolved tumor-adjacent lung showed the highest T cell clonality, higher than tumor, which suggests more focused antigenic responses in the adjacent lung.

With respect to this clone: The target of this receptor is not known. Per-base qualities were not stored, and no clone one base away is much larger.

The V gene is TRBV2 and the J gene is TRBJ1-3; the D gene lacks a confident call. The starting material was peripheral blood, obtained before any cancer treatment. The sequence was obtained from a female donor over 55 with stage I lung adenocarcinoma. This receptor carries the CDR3 CASSADRRGVSGNTIYF. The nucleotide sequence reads TGTGCCAGCAGTGCCGACCGCCGGGGAGTCTCTGGAAACACCATATATTTT. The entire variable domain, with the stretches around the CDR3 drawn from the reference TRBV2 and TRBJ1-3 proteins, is EPEVTQTPSHQVTQMGQEVILRCVPISNHLYFYWYRQILGQKVEFLVSFYNNEISEKSEIFDDQFSVERPDGSNFTLKIRSTKLEDSAMYFCASSADRRGVSGNTIYFGEGSWLTVV.